This T cell receptor beta chain appears in the sequencing data of a study of patients and donors after allogeneic stem cell transplantation. The V and J ends lost 4 bases and 2 bases respectively, with 20 bases between them. The CDR3 is 17 residues long. Germline CDR1 is MNHEY and CDR2 is SMNVEV (reference sequence). TCRdb reprocessed the RT-PCR reads with MiXCR, giving one entry per CDR3 protein. The table shows approximately 27,000 distinct CDR3 sequences, with around 7.4% occurring only once. There are a few counts of this clonotype. The chain employs TRBV27 and TRBJ1-2; D remains unclear. Sequences were obtained from blood, either unsorted or a sorted T cell fraction (not recorded which). This TCR came from a human donor who was either an allogeneic HSCT recipient or a stem cell or donor lymphocyte infusion donor (not recorded which). It is not recorded whose cells these are; they may come from a transplant donor. CDR3 loop: CASSSAPSRLENYGYTF. CDR3 nucleotide sequence: TGTGCCAGCAGTTCCGCCCCGAGCAGGTTGGAAAACTATGGCTACACCTTC.